The 12 T cell receptor beta chains in this list originate from one sample, sequenced in a study of cytomegalovirus exposure and HLA in healthy donors. With 60 Vbeta and 13 Jbeta primers, the PCR was carried out. Sequencing used immunoSEQ multiplex PCR; TCRdb keeps in-frame clones, though not all of them. The table records about 93,000 clones, 82% of them present only once. Source material: PBMCs. The receptors were gathered from a man in his forties or fifties in good health and CMV-seronegative.

This sequence joins TRBV27 and TRBJ2-7, with a weak D call TRBD1 (6 bases). The V end was cut by 3 bases, the J end by 5 bases, with 11 bases between. Germline assignment: CDR1 MNHEY and CDR2 SMNVEV (reference sequence). This CDR3 region has 13 residues. The CDR3 protein is CASSFGRGDEQYF. The CDR3 nucleotides read TGTGCCAGCAGTTTCGGCAGGGGAGACGAGCAGTACTTC.

This chain uses TRBV7-2 with TRBJ2-1, with 9 positions matching TRBD2. Germline CDR1 is SGHTA and CDR2 is FQGNSA. Germline trimming cut 3 bases from V and 8 bases from J; bases unmatched to any gene: 14. The CDR3 totals 17 residues. The CDR3 coding sequence is TGTGCCAGCAGCTTGTGGCGGGAGGGCCTTAATTACTATGAGCAGTTCTTC. Translated, it gives CASSLWREGLNYYEQFF.

This clone appeared a single time. The chain recombines TRBV29-1 with TRBJ1-2; 8 bases match TRBD1. CDR1 and CDR2 (germline): SQVTM, ANQGSEA. The CDR3 sequence is 12 residues long. The V and J ends lost 4 bases and 5 bases, in that order; junction bases with no gene match: 3. This chain's CDR3 is CSVGQGAYGYTF. The CDR3 DNA reads TGCAGCGTTGGCCAGGGGGCTTATGGCTACACCTTC. Looking up the rest from reference TRBV29-1 and TRBJ1-2 gives the full variable domain: SAVISQKPSRDICQRGTSLTIQCQVDSQVTMMFWYRQQPGQSLTLIATANQGSEATYESGFVIDKFPISRPNLTFSTLTVSNMSPEDSSIYLCSVGQGAYGYTFGSGTRLTVV.

This rearrangement joins TRBV7-9 to TRBJ1-2; unclear D gene. The CDR3 is made up of 15 amino acids. CDR1 is SEHNR and CDR2 is FQNEAQ in the germline V gene (reference sequence). V was trimmed by 5 bases and J by 5 bases, leaving 18 bases between them. DNA for the CDR3: TGTGCCAGCAGCGGTTACGGACTGCCTGGTTATGGCTACACCTTC. Translated: CASSGYGLPGYGYTF.

This chain connects TRBV27 to TRBJ2-5; 9 nucleotides line up with TRBD1. CDR1 is MNHEY, CDR2 SMNVEV, per germline (reference sequence). This CDR3 is built from 14 residues. With 6 bases clipped from V and 5 bases from J, the junction kept 7 bases outside the gene matches. The CDR3 DNA reads TGTGCCAGCAGGTCACAGGGGGCCCGGGAGACCCAGTACTTC. Translating gives CASRSQGARETQYF.

This chain links TRBV7-3 with TRBJ2-1, with TRBD1 as a possible D gene (5 bases). The V end lost 2 bases, the J end lost 6 bases, and 11 bases lay between the germline ends. The CDR3 loop spans 14 amino acids. CDR1 SGHTA and CDR2 FQGTGA come from the germline V gene. CDR3 sequence reads: CASSLQGIPNEQFF. DNA of the CDR3: TGTGCCAGCAGCTTACAGGGTATTCCCAATGAGCAGTTCTTC.

The rearrangement uses TRBV5-1 and TRBJ2-7, with 7 nucleotides matching TRBD1. CDR1 and CDR2 (germline): SGHRS, YFSETQ. The V and J ends lost 4 bases and 1 base, in that order; junction bases with no gene match: 14. The CDR3 has 17 residues. The DNA of the CDR3 is TGCGCCAGCAGCCGACAGCATTCGGGCAGGGGGTCCTACGAGCAGTACTTC. Its protein product is CASSRQHSGRGSYEQYF.

This chain connects TRBV10-2 to TRBJ2-7; 14 positions match TRBD2. This CDR3 has 18 amino acids. Germline loops: CDR1 WSHSY, CDR2 SAAADI. Trimming removed 7 bases from V and 4 bases from J; junction bases left unmatched: 15. CDR3 bases: TGCGCCAGCACTCCTGGAGCAGGCGGACTAGCGGGAGGTTACGAGCAGTACTTC. This translates into CASTPGAGGLAGGYEQYF.

The chain links TRBV9 to TRBJ2-2; 8 bases line up with TRBD2. The CDR3 runs 16 residues. Per the germline V gene, CDR1 is SGDLS and CDR2 is YYNGEE. V was clipped by 3 bases and J by 5 bases; unmatched bases: 9. Here the CDR3 DNA reads TGTGCCAGCAGCGCGAGAGCGGGAGTGGAAACCGGGGAGCTGTTTTTT. This translates into CASSARAGVETGELFF.

This sequence joins TRBV5-1 and TRBJ2-3, with 12 positions matching TRBD2. CDR1 and CDR2 (germline): SGHRS, YFSETQ. This CDR3 has 15 amino acids. Germline trimming cut 0 bases from V and 6 bases from J; bases unmatched to any gene: 2. The CDR3 loop reads CASSLEGTSGDTQYF. As DNA, the CDR3 is TGCGCCAGCAGCTTGGAGGGGACTAGCGGGGATACGCAGTATTTT.

The chain uses TRBV27 and TRBJ2-3, with 9 bases identical to TRBD2. This CDR3 comprises 17 residues. Germline values: CDR1 MNHEY, CDR2 SMNVEV (reference sequence). V gave up 6 bases and J gave up 9 bases; unmatched junction bases: 19. CDR3 residues: CASSLGVREGRLGTQYF. The CDR3, as DNA: TGTGCCAGCAGCCTAGGGGTGCGGGAGGGCCGGTTGGGGACGCAGTATTTT.

This clone occurred a few times. The V call is TRBV28, the J call TRBJ1-3; TRBD1 matches at 7 bases. CDR1 is MDHEN, CDR2 SYDVKM, per germline. After removal of 2 bases from V and 8 bases from J, the junction contained 9 bases not matched to a gene. This CDR3 region has 15 residues. The CDR3 loop reads CASSLETGKLDTIYF. In DNA, the CDR3 is TGTGCCAGCAGTTTAGAGACAGGGAAGTTGGACACCATATATTTT. Full variable domain (outside the CDR3, taken from reference TRBV28 and TRBJ1-3): DVKVTQSSRYLVKRTGEKVFLECVQDMDHENMFWYRQDPGLGLRLIYFSYDVKMKEKGDIPEGYSVSREKKERFSLILESASTNQTSMYLCASSLETGKLDTIYFGEGSWLTVV.